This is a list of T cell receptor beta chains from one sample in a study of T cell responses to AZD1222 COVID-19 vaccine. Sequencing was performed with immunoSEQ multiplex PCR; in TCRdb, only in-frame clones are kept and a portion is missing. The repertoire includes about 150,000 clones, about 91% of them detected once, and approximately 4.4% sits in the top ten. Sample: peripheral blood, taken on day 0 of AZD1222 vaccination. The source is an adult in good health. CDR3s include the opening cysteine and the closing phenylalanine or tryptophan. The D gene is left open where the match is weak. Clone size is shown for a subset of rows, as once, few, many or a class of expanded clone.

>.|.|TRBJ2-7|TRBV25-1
CASAHYEQYF
TGTGCCAGCGCACACTACGAGCAGTACTTC
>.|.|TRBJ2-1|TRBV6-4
CASSETVASVHEQFF
TGTGCCAGCAGTGAAACCGTAGCGTCGGTCCATGAGCAGTTCTTC
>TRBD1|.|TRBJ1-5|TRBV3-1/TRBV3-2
CASAQGGAQPQHF
TGTGCCAGCGCCCAGGGGGGCGCTCAGCCCCAGCATTTT
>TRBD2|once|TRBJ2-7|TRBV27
CASSPRTSGIHEQYF
TGTGCCAGCAGTCCCCGGACTAGCGGGATACACGAGCAGTACTTC
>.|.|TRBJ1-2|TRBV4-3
CASSQDFQTRYGYTF
TGCGCCAGCAGCCAAGACTTCCAAACCCGCTATGGCTACACCTTC
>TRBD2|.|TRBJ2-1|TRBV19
CASGRSNEQFF
TGTGCCAGCGGGAGGAGCAATGAGCAGTTCTTC
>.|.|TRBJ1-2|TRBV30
CAWRSFGGAGYGYTF
TGTGCCTGGAGGAGTTTTGGCGGCGCCGGCTATGGCTACACCTTC
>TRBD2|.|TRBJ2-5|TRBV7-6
CASSFWRENPETQYF
TGTGCCAGCAGCTTCTGGCGGGAGAACCCAGAGACCCAGTACTTC
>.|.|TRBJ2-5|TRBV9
CASSVGFQETQYF
TGTGCCAGCAGCGTAGGGTTTCAAGAGACCCAGTACTTC
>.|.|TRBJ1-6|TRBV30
CAWSPPNRPIPLHF
TGTGCCTGGAGCCCCCCAAATCGGCCTATACCCCTCCACTTT
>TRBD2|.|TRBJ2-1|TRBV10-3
CAISDLTSGRRDEQFF
TGTGCCATCAGTGACCTTACTAGCGGGAGAAGGGATGAGCAGTTCTTC
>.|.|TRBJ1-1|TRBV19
CASTAGELRTEAFF
TGTGCCAGTACCGCGGGGGAACTGAGGACTGAAGCTTTCTTT
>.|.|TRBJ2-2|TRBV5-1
CASSLVWQTNTGELFF
TGCGCCAGCAGCTTGGTCTGGCAAACGAACACCGGGGAGCTGTTTTTT
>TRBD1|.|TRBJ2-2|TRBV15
CATSSRDRRHTNTGELFF
TGTGCCACCAGCAGCCGGGACAGGAGACATACGAACACCGGGGAGCTGTTTTTT
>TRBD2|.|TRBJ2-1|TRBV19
CASSSPHGRTNEQFF
TGTGCCAGTAGCTCCCCCCACGGGAGGACTAATGAGCAGTTCTTC
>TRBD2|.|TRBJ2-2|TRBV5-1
CASSLAGGMDTGELFF
TGCGCCAGCAGCCTGGCGGGGGGTATGGACACCGGGGAGCTGTTTTTT
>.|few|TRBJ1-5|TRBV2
CASSGGSGAGGNQPQHF
TGTGCCAGCAGTGGGGGGTCGGGGGCCGGCGGCAATCAGCCCCAGCATTTT
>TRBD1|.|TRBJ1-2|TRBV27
CASSFTGGGGYTF
TGTGCCAGCAGTTTTACAGGGGGCGGCGGCTACACCTTC
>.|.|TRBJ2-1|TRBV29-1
CSVEASKGEQFF
TGCAGCGTTGAGGCCAGCAAGGGTGAGCAGTTCTTC
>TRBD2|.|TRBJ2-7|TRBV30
CAWRPWEGAVYEQYF
TGTGCCTGGAGGCCATGGGAGGGAGCAGTCTACGAGCAGTACTTC
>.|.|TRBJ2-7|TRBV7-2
CASSLAGTSYYEQYF
TGTGCCAGCAGCTTAGCGGGGACCAGTTACTACGAGCAGTACTTC
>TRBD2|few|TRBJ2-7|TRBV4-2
CASSQDRASGAIYEQYF
TGTGCCAGCAGCCAAGATAGGGCTAGCGGGGCTATCTACGAGCAGTACTTC
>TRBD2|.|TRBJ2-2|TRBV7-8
CASSRKAGTSENTGELFF
TGTGCCAGCAGCCGCAAGGCCGGGACTAGCGAGAACACCGGGGAGCTGTTTTTT
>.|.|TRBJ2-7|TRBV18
CASSPSGGYGEQYF
TGTGCCAGCTCACCGAGTGGGGGGTATGGCGAGCAGTACTTC
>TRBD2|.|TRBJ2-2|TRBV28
CASSGRAGGRTGELFF
TGTGCCAGCAGTGGTAGAGCGGGAGGGAGGACCGGGGAGCTGTTTTTT
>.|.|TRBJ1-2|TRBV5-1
CASGLENSGVHGYTF
TGCGCCAGCGGCCTGGAAAACTCAGGGGTCCATGGCTACACCTTC
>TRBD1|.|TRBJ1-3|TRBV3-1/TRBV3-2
CASSQGTGVYTIYF
TGTGCCAGCAGCCAGGGGACAGGGGTTTACACCATATATTTT
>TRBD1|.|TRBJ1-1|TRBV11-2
CASSLGTGGPEAFF
TGTGCCAGCAGCTTAGGGACAGGGGGACCTGAAGCTTTCTTT
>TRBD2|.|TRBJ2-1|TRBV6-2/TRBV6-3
CASSKGKSGRASSEQFF
TGTGCCAGCAGTAAGGGCAAGAGCGGGAGGGCCTCGAGTGAGCAGTTCTTC
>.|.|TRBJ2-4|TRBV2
CASSVDRTLAKNIQYF
TGTGCCAGCAGTGTGGACAGAACCCTAGCCAAAAACATTCAGTACTTC
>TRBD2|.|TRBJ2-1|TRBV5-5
CASSSRTSFGHEQFF
TGTGCCAGCAGTTCACGGACTAGTTTTGGCCATGAGCAGTTCTTC
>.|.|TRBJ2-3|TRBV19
CASSPQRPGTDTQYF
TGTGCCAGTAGTCCCCAGCGGCCCGGCACAGATACGCAGTATTTT
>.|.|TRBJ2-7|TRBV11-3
CASSLAPAGMGGDTSYEQYF
TGTGCCAGCAGCTTGGCACCCGCCGGGATGGGGGGAGACACCTCCTACGAGCAGTACTTC
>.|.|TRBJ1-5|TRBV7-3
CASSLTFSTGKGNQPQHF
TGTGCCAGCAGCTTAACGTTTAGCACAGGGAAGGGCAATCAGCCCCAGCATTTT
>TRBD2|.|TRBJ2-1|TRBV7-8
CASSLGTSGTNEQFF
TGTGCCAGCAGCCTTGGGACTAGCGGGACAAATGAGCAGTTCTTC
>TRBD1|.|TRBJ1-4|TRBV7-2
CASSARTGGNEKLFF
TGTGCCAGCAGCGCCCGGACAGGGGGGAATGAAAAACTGTTTTTT
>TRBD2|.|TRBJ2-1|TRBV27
CASSLAAWLAGVGEQFF
TGTGCCAGCAGTCTAGCAGCGTGGCTAGCGGGAGTTGGTGAGCAGTTCTTC
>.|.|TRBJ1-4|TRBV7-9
CASSLSTASTNEKLFF
TGTGCCAGCAGCTTAAGCACAGCTTCAACTAATGAAAAACTGTTTTTT
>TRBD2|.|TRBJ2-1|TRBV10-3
CAISEREGLDNEQFF
TGTGCCATCAGTGAGCGGGAGGGCCTCGACAATGAGCAGTTCTTC
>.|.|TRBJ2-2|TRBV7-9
CASSPGWGGASTGELFF
TGTGCCAGCAGCCCGGGATGGGGGGGCGCTAGCACCGGGGAGCTGTTTTTT
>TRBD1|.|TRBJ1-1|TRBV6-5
CASSYSGQLVGAEAFF
TGTGCCAGCAGTTACTCGGGACAGTTAGTTGGCGCTGAAGCTTTCTTT
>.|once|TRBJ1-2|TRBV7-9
CASSSSLGTNRGYTF
TGTGCCAGCAGCTCATCACTCGGGACCAATAGAGGCTACACCTTC
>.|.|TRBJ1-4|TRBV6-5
CASSYSGGKGEKLFF
TGTGCCAGCAGTTACTCCGGGGGAAAGGGTGAAAAACTGTTTTTT
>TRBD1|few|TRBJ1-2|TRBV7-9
CASSLETGGPYGYTF
TGTGCCAGCAGCTTAGAGACAGGGGGTCCCTATGGCTACACCTTC